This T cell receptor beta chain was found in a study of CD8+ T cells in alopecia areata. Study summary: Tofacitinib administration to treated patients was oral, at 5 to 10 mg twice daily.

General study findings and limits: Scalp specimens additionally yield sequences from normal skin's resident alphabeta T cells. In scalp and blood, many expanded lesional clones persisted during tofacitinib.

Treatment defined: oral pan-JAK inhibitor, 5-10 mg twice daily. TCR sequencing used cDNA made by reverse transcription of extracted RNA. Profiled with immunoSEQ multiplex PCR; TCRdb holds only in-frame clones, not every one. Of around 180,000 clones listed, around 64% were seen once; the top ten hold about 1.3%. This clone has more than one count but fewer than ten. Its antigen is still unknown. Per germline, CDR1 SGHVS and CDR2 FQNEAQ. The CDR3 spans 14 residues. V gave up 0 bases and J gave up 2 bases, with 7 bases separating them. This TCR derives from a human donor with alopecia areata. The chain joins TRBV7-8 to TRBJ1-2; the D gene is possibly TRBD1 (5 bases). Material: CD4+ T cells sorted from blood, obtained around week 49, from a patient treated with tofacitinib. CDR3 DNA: TGTGCCAGCAGCTTAGCGGGGCACAACTATGGCTACACCTTC. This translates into CASSLAGHNYGYTF. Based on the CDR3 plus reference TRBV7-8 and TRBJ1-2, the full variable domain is GAGVSQSPRYKVAKRGQDVALRCDPISGHVSLFWYQQALGQGPEFLTYFQNEAQLDKSGLPSDRFFAERPEGSVSTLKIQRTQQEDSAVYLCASSLAGHNYGYTFGSGTRLTVV.